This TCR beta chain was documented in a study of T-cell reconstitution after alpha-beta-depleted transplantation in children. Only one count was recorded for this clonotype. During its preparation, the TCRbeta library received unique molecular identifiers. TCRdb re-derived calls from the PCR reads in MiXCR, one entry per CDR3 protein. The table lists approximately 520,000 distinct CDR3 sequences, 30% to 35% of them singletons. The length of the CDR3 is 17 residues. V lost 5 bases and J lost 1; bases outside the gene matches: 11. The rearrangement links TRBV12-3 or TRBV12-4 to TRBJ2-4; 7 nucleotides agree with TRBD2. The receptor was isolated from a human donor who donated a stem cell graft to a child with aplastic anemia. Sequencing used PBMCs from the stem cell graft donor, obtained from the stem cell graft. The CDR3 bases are TGTGCCAGCAGTATTTCGAGCGGGGAGTTGGCCAAAAACATTCAGTACTTC. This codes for CASSISSGELAKNIQYF.